In its sample, the clone carrying this T cell receptor beta chain was seen a few times. V lost 0 bases and J 4 bases, leaving 15 bases between the germline ends. The CDR3 is 16 amino acids. The V gene's germline CDR1 is LNHNV and CDR2 YYDKDF (reference sequence). iRepertoire HTBI primers and Arm-PCR of CDR3 regions built TCR beta libraries. In the source study's methods: Identification across samples found approximately 60 TRBV and 12 to 15 TRBJ segments. TCRdb ran MiXCR on the multiplex PCR reads and lists one entry per CDR3 protein. TCRdb's processing, not the authors', yielded these V and J calls. The top ten hold about two fifths of the sample, which has roughly 700,000 distinct CDR3 sequences, around 30% seen once. This specimen belongs to a study of regulatory T cells in long-lasting Graves disease. As to time point: persistent/refractory GD, antithyroid drugs over 5 years with positive TRAb. There was RNA extracted from PBMCs, and the TCR library was made from it. About 10 milliliters of peripheral blood were taken and placed in EDTA tubes.

The source of this sequence is a female donor with Graves disease. V usage is TRBV15 and J usage is TRBJ1-2; the D gene is possibly TRBD1 (5 bases). Here the sequenced sample was peripheral blood mononuclear cells (PBMCs), taken when the disease was refractory, from a patient treated with antithyroid drugs. CDR3 in amino acids: CATSRDRGVAGYGYTF. CDR3 in DNA: TGTGCCACCAGCAGAGATCGGGGGGTAGCTGGCTATGGCTACACCTTC.